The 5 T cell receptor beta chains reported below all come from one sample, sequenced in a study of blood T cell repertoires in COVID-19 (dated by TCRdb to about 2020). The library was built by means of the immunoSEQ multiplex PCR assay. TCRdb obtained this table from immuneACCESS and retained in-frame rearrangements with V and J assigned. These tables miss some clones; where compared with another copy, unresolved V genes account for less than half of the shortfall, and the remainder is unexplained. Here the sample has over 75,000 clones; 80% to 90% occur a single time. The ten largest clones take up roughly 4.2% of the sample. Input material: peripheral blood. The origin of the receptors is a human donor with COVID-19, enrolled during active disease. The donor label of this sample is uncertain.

The CDR3 is CASRPGTDYEQYF. The CDR3 coding sequence is TGCGCCAGCAGACCTGGGACTGATTACGAGCAGTACTTC. The chain uses TRBV10-2 and TRBJ2-7; maybe TRBD2 (6 bases). In germline, CDR1 is WSHSY, CDR2 SAAADI. V was shortened by 6 bases and J by 4 bases, with 13 bases between the two germline ends. The CDR3 is 13 residues long.

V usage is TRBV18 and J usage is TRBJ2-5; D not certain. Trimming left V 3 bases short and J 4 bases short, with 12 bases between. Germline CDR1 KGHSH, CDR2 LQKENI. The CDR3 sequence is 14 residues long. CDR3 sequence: CASSPPNVAETQYF. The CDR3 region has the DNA TGTGCCAGCTCACCCCCGAACGTGGCAGAGACCCAGTACTTC.

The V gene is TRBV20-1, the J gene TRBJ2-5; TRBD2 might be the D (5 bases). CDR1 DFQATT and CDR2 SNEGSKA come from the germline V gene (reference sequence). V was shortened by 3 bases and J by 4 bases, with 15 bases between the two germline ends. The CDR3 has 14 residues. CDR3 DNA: TGCAGTGCTAGTTCACCAAGCGGCGGAGAGACCCAGTACTTC. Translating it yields CSASSPSGGETQYF.

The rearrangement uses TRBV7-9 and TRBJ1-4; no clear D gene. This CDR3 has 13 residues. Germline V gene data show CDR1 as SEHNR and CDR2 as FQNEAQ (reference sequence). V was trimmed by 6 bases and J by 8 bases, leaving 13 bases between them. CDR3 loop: CASSSSTIEKLFF. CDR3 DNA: TGTGCCAGCAGTTCTTCTACCATCGAAAAACTGTTTTTT.

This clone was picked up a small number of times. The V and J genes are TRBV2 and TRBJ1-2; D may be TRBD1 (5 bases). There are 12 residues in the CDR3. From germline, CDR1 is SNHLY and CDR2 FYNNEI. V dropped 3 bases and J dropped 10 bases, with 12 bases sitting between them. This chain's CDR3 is CASSDLRDDYTF. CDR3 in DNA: TGTGCCAGCAGTGACCTCAGGGATGACTACACCTTC. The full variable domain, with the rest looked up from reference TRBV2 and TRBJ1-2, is EPEVTQTPSHQVTQMGQEVILRCVPISNHLYFYWYRQILGQKVEFLVSFYNNEISEKSEIFDDQFSVERPDGSNFTLKIRSTKLEDSAMYFCASSDLRDDYTFGSGTRLTVV.